This TCR beta chain was sequenced for a study of T cell responses to AZD1222 COVID-19 vaccine. Study summary: Analyses pooled second doses at about 4 or about 12 weeks.

Only in-frame clones appear in the TCRdb table, and some are missing; sequencing was by immunoSEQ multiplex PCR. The data hold roughly 100,000 clones, with less than 90% observed a single time. This CDR3 is 16 amino acids long. Germline V gene data show CDR1 as SGDLS and CDR2 as YYNGEE. Losses at the gene ends were 4 bases for V and 3 bases for J; bases not matched to a gene: 12. Source: peripheral blood, taken on day 0 of AZD1222 vaccination. V usage is TRBV9 and J usage is TRBJ1-1; the match to TRBD1 covers 7 bases. The TCR sequence derives from an adult in good health. This chain's CDR3 is CASSPSPGGLDTEAFF. The CDR3 nucleotides are TGTGCCAGCAGCCCCAGTCCAGGGGGTTTGGACACTGAAGCTTTCTTT.